This T cell receptor beta chain was observed in a study of blood T cells in healthy people across ages. This CDR3 spans 13 amino acids. CDR1 SGHVS and CDR2 FQNEAQ come from the germline V gene. Trimming took 3 bases from V and 1 from J, leaving 6 bases between them. Together with a sample-barcoded 5' primer, a J-beta primer mix was included in a second PCR lasting about 7 to 11 cycles. TCRdb reprocessed the 5' RACE reads with MiXCR, giving one entry per CDR3 protein. Here the sample spans fewer than 900,000 distinct CDR3 sequences, 35% to 45% being singletons. The sequenced sample consisted of blood. The sequence was collected from a woman aged 55-75 years in good health. The chain is built from TRBV7-8 and TRBJ1-1; no clear D. Here the CDR3 DNA reads TGTGCCAGCAGCTTTTTTGAGAACACTGAAGCTTTCTTT. This gives the protein CASSFFENTEAFF.